The clone carrying this T cell receptor (beta chain) was detected ten times or more. TCRdb re-called the RT-PCR reads through MiXCR, storing one row per CDR3 protein. The table lists hundreds of thousands of distinct CDR3 sequences, approximately 10% of them singletons. The data were taken from a study of response to subunit inactivated influenza vaccine. The CDR3 totals 15 residues. J was trimmed by 5 bases and V by 4 bases; bases with no gene match: 8. Germline CDR1 is SGHAT and CDR2 is FQNNGV. These data are also associated with another study on T cells expressing NK-cell markers. As that study records: With UMIs, 5'RACE template switching was used to make TCR beta cDNA. Sorting was limited to alpha-beta TCR-expressing T cells with an anti-gamma-delta TCR antibody in several experiments. In four donors, dominant clonotypes made up 28.3-60.1% of CD3+CD56-NKG2C+ cells.

This specimen was PBMCs from blood, taken on the day of vaccination. This chain uses TRBV11-2 with TRBJ2-3, with 8 bases aligning to TRBD1. The sequence derives from a man aged 50 to 59 who received an inactivated influenza vaccine. Here the CDR3 reads CASSYQDRDGDTQYF. CDR3 coding DNA: TGTGCCAGCAGCTACCAGGACAGGGATGGAGATACGCAGTATTTT.